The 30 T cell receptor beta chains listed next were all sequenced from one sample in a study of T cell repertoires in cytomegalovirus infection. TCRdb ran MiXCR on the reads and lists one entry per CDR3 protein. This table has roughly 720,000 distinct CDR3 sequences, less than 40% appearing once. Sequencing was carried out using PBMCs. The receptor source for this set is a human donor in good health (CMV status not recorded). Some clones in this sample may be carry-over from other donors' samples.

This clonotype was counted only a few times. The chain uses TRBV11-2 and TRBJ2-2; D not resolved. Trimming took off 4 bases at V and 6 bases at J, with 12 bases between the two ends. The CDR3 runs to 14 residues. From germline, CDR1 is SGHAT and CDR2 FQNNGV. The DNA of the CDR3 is TGTGCCAGCAGCTCCCCCGAGAGCGCCGGGGAGCTGTTTTTT. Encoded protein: CASSSPESAGELFF. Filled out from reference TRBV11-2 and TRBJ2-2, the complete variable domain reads EAGVAQSPRYKIIEKRQSVAFWCNPISGHATLYWYQQILGQGPKLLIQFQNNGVVDDSQLPKDRFSAERLKGVDSTLKIQPAKLEDSAVYLCASSSPESAGELFFGEGSRLTVL.

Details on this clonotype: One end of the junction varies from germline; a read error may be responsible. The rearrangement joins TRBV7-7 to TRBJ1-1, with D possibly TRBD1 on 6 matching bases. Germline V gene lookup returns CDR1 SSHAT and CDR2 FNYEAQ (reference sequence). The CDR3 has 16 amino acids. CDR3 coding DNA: TGTGCTAGCAGCTTAAAGGTCGAGGGGGATAACACTGAAGCTTTCTTT. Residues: CASSLKVEGDNTEAFF.

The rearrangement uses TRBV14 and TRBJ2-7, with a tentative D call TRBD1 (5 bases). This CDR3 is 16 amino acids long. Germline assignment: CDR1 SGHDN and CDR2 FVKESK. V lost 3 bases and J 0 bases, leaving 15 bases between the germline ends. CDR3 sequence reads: CASSHPGATNSYEQYF. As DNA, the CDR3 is TGTGCCAGCAGCCACCCTGGGGCGACAAACTCCTACGAGCAGTACTTC.

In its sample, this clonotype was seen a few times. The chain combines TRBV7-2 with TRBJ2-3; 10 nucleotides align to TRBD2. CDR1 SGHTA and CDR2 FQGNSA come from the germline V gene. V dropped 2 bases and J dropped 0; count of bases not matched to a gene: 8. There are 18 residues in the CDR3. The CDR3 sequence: CASSLRASGGLSTDTQYF. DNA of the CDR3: TGTGCCAGCAGCTTAAGGGCTAGCGGGGGCCTAAGCACAGATACGCAGTATTTT.

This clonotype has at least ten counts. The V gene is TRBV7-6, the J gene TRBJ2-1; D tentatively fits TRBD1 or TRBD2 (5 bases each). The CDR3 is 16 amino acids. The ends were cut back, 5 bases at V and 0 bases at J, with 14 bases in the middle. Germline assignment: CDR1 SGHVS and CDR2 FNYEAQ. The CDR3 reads CASSLGTGRSYNEQFF. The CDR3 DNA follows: TGTGCCAGCAGCCTGGGCACGGGGCGCTCCTACAATGAGCAGTTCTTC.

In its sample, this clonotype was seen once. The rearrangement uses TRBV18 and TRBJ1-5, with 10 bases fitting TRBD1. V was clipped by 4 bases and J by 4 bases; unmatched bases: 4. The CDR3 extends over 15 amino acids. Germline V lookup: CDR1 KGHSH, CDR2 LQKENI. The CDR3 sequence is CASSRQGAGNQPQHF. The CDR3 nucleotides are TGTGCCAGCTCACGACAGGGGGCGGGAAATCAGCCCCAGCATTTT.

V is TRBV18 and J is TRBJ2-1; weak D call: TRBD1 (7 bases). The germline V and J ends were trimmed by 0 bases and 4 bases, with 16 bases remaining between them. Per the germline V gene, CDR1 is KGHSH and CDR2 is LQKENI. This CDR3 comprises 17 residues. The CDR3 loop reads CASSPPDGRGTYNEQFF. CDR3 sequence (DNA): TGTGCCAGCTCACCACCGGACGGCAGGGGGACTTACAATGAGCAGTTCTTC.

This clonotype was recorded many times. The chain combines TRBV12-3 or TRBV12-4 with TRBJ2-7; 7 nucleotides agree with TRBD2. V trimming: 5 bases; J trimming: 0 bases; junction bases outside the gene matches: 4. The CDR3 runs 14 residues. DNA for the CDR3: TGTGCCAGCAGTCCCCTAGCGGCCTCCTACGAGCAGTACTTC. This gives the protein CASSPLAASYEQYF.

The CDR3 DNA follows: TGTGCCAGCGGCCAAGCGGGGGGGATTCACTACGAGCAGTACTTC. Residues: CASGQAGGIHYEQYF. The chain links TRBV28 to TRBJ2-7; 10 bases agree with TRBD2. Germline V lookup: CDR1 MDHEN, CDR2 SYDVKM. The CDR3 spans 15 residues. V trimming: 8 bases; J trimming: 3 bases; junction bases outside the gene matches: 10.

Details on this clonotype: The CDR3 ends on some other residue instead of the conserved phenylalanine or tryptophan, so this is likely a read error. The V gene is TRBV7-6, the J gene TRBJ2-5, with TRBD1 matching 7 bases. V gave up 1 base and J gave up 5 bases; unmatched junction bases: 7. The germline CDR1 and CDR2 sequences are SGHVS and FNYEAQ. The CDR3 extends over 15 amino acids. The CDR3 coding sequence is TGTGCCAGCAGCTTAGAACCGACAGGGATCGAGACCCAGTACCTC. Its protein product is CASSLEPTGIETQYL.

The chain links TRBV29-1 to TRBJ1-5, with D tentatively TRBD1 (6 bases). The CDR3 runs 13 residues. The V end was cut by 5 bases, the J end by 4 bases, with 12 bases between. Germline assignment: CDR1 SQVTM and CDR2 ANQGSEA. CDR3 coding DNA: TGCAGCGTTCAGCGGGACACTAATCAGCCCCAGCATTTT. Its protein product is CSVQRDTNQPQHF. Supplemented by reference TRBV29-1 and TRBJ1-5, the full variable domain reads SAVISQKPSRDICQRGTSLTIQCQVDSQVTMMFWYRQQPGQSLTLIATANQGSEATYESGFVIDKFPISRPNLTFSTLTVSNMSPEDSSIYLCSVQRDTNQPQHFGDGTRLSIL.

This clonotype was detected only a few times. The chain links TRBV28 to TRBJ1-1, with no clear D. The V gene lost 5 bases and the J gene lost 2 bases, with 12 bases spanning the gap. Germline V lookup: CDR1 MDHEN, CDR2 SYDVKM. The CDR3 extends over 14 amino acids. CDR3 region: CASSQLHDNTEAFF. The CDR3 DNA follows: TGTGCCAGCAGTCAACTCCACGATAACACTGAAGCTTTCTTT.

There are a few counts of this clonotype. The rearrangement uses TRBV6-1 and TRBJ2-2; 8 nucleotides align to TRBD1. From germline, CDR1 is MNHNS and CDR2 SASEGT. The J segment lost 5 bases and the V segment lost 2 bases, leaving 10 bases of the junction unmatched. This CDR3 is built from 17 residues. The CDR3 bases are TGTGCCAGCAGTGAACTGAGGGCAGGGGGCTATACCGGGGAGCTGTTTTTT. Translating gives CASSELRAGGYTGELFF.

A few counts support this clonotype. CDR3 sequence reads: CSARGTGKNYEQYF. In DNA, the CDR3 is TGCAGTGCGCGGGGGACAGGGAAAAACTACGAGCAGTACTTC. The V and J genes are TRBV20-1 and TRBJ2-7; the match to TRBD1 covers 9 bases. The germline gives CDR1 DFQATT, CDR2 SNEGSKA (reference sequence). The CDR3 has 14 residues. V lost 6 bases to trimming and J lost 3 bases; unmatched junction nucleotides: 9.

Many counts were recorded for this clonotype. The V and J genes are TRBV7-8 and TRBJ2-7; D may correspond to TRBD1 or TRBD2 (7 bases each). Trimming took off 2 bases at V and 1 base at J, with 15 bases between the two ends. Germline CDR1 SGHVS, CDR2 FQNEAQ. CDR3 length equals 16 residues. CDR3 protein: CASSLRGRDSSYEQYF. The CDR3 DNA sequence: TGTGCCAGCAGCTTAAGGGGGAGGGACAGTTCCTACGAGCAGTACTTC.

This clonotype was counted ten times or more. The CDR3 coding sequence is TGTGCCAGCAGCTTAAGTATCGCGTTCCAAGAGACCCAGTACTTC. Amino acids: CASSLSIAFQETQYF. V is TRBV7-2 and J is TRBJ2-5; D gene uncertain. V lost 2 bases and J 1 base, leaving 11 bases between the germline ends. CDR3 length equals 15 residues. CDR1 is SGHTA and CDR2 is FQGNSA in the germline V gene.

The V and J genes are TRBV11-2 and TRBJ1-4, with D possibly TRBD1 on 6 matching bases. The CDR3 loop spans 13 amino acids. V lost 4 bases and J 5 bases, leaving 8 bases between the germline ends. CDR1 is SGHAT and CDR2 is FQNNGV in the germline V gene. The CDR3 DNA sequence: TGTGCCAGCAGCTCCGGACAGAATGAAAAACTGTTTTTT. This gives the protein CASSSGQNEKLFF. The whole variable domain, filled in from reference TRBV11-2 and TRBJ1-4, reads EAGVAQSPRYKIIEKRQSVAFWCNPISGHATLYWYQQILGQGPKLLIQFQNNGVVDDSQLPKDRFSAERLKGVDSTLKIQPAKLEDSAVYLCASSSGQNEKLFFGSGTQLSVL.

The CDR3 bases are TGTGCCAGCAGTTACTCAAGGGCAGGGTTCGGAAACACTGAAGCTTTCTTT. It translates to CASSYSRAGFGNTEAFF. The rearrangement uses TRBV6-5 and TRBJ1-1, with D possibly TRBD1 on 5 matching bases. The CDR3 runs 17 residues. In germline, CDR1 is MNHEY, CDR2 SVGAGI. Trimming shortened V by 0 bases and J by 2 bases, and 16 bases separated the two germline ends.

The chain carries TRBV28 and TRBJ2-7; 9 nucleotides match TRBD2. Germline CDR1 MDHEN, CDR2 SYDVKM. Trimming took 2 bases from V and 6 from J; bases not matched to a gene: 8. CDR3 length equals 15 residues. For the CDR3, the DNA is TGTGCCAGCAGTTTACCCGGGACTAGCTTGGGCGAGCAGTACTTC. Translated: CASSLPGTSLGEQYF.

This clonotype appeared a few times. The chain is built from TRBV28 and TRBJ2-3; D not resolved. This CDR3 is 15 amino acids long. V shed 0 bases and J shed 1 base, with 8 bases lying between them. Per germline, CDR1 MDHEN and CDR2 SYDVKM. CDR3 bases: TGTGCCAGCAGTTTATGGGCGCAGGGCACAGATACGCAGTATTTT. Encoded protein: CASSLWAQGTDTQYF.

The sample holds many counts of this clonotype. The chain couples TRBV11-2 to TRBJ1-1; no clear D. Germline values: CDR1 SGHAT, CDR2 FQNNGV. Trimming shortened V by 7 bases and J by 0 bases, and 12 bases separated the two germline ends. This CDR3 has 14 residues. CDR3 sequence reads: CASTPTAVNTEAFF. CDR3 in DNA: TGTGCCAGCACCCCGACCGCGGTGAACACTGAAGCTTTCTTT.

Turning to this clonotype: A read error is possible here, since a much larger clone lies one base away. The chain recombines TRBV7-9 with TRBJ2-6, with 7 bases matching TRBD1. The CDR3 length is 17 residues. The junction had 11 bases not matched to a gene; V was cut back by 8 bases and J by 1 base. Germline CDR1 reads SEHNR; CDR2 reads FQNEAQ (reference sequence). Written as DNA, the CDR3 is TGTGCCAGCTGCTCCGACAGGGTTCTTTCTGGGGCCAACGTCCTGACTTTC. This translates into CASCSDRVLSGANVLTF. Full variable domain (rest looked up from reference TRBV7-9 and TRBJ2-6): DTGVSQNPRHKITKRGQNVTFRCDPISEHNRLYWYRQTLGQGPEFLTYFQNEAQLEKSRLLSDRFSAERPKGSFSTLEIQRTEQGDSAMYLCASCSDRVLSGANVLTFGAGSRLTVL.

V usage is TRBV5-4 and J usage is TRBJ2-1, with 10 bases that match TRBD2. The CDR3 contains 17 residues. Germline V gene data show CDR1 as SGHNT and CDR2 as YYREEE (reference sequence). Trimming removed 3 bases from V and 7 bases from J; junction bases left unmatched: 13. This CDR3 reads CASSSRAAGGTNNEQFF. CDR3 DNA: TGTGCCAGCAGCTCCCGAGCAGCGGGAGGGACCAATAATGAGCAGTTCTTC.

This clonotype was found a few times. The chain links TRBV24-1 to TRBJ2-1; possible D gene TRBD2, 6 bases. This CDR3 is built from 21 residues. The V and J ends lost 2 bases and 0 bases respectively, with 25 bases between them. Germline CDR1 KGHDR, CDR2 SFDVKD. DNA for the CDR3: TGTGCCACCAGTGATTCCGGGGTAGGGACTTTTCTCACCCCCTCCTACAATGAGCAGTTCTTC. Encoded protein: CATSDSGVGTFLTPSYNEQFF.

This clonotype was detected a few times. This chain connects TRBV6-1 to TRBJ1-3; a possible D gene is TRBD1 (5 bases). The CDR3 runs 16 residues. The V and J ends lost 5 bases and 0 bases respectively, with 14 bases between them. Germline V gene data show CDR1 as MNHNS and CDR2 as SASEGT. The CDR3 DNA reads TGTGCCAGCAGTTCCGTGGGGGACCTCTCTGGAAACACCATATATTTT. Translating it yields CASSSVGDLSGNTIYF.

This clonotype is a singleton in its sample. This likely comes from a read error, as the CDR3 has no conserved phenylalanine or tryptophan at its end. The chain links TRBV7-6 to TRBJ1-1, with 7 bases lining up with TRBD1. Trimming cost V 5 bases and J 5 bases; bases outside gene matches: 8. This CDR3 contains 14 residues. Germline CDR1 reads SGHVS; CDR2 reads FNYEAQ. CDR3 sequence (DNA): TGTGCCAGCAGCCAGGGGGTACTCGGGACTGAAGCTTTCTTG. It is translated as CASSQGVLGTEAFL.

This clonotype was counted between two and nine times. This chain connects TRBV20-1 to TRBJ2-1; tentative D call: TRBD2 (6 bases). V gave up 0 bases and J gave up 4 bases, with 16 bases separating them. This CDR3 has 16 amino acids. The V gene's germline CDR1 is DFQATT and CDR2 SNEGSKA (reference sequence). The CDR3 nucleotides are TGCAGTGCTAGAGATCCGGGAGACCGGGGATACAATGAGCAGTTCTTC. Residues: CSARDPGDRGYNEQFF.

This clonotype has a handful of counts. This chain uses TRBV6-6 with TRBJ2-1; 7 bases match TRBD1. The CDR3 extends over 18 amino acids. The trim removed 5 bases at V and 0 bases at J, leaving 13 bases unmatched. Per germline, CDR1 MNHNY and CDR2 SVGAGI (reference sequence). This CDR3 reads CASSLTGAAESSYNEQFF. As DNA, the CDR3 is TGTGCCAGCAGTCTCACAGGGGCAGCGGAAAGCTCCTACAATGAGCAGTTCTTC.

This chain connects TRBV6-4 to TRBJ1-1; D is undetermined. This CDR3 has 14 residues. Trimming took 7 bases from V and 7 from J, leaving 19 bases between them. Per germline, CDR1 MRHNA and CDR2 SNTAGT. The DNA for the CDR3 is TGTGCCAGCACCCGAACCCAGGCCGAGTATGAAGCTTTCTTT. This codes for CASTRTQAEYEAFF.

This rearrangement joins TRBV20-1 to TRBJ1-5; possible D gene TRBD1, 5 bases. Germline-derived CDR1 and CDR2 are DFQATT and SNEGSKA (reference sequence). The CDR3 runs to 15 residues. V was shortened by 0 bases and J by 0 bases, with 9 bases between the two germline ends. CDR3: CSARERGTSNQPQHF. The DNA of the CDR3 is TGCAGTGCTAGAGAACGGGGGACTAGCAATCAGCCCCAGCATTTT.